This T cell receptor beta chain came from a study of beta chain features in type 1 diabetes. Findings of the study overall: A pattern of fewer insertions and more deletions at VDJ junctions was seen in type 1 diabetes patients. In every one of the four CD4+ subsets, TCRB CDR3s were moderately but significantly shorter in Type 1 diabetes patients.

Germline V gives CDR1 SGHDT, CDR2 YYEEEE. Trimming removed 1 base at V and 4 bases at J, with 7 bases between. This CDR3 has 13 amino acids. Expressed TCRB transcripts got sequenced, as all isolated RNA was reverse transcribed. Method: immunoSEQ multiplex PCR; TCRdb's copy keeps in-frame clones and lacks some. The table includes 360,000 or so clones, around a fifth detected once. Each of the CD4+ naive, central memory, regulatory and stem cell-like memory populations was sorted via CD45RO/CCR7/CD25/CD127/CD95/CD27. Concerning this clone itself: Its antigen is undetermined.

The chain couples TRBV5-6 to TRBJ2-3; weak D call: TRBD2 (6 bases). The sample taken for sequencing was naive CD4+ T cells from blood. The clonotype was recovered from a woman between 18 and 29 years old in good health. CDR3 protein: CASSLRESDTQYF. As DNA, the CDR3 is TGTGCCAGCAGCTTGCGGGAGTCAGATACGCAGTATTTT.